The T cell receptor (beta chain) under discussion was sequenced for a study of blood T cell repertoires in COVID-19. The table came from immunoSEQ multiplex PCR; TCRdb's copy has only in-frame clones and leaves some out. The sample yields around 390,000 clones, around 87% seen once. The CDR3 loop spans 18 amino acids. The chain uses TRBV21-1 and TRBJ2-6; TRBD1 is the table's D call and was not checked against the DNA. TRBV21-1 is classified as a pseudogene. The sequence derives from a woman aged 45-65 years who had recovered from COVID-19. Sequencing was carried out using PBMCs or T cells enriched from blood (not recorded which). DNA for the CDR3: TGTGCCAGCAGCAAAGTTCCAGGCCCCCCATCTGGGGCCAACGTCCTGACTTTC. Protein sequence: CASSKVPGPPSGANVLTF.